This record concerns one T cell receptor (beta chain) sequence. The protocol was immunoSEQ multiplex PCR, while the TCRdb copy is restricted to in-frame clones and leaves out a portion. The repertoire holds several thousand clones, over 75% seen once, with approximately 15% in the top ten. The sample originates from a study of immune evolution from preneoplasia to lung adenocarcinoma. Resections took place in Japan or China from about 2014 to 2017. The CDR3 contains 14 residues. The ends were cut back, 6 bases at V and 4 bases at J, with 15 bases in the middle. Germline assignment: CDR1 MNHNS and CDR2 SASEGT.

The sequenced material came from FFPE adjacent normal lung tissue. V usage is TRBV6-1 and J usage is TRBJ2-5; tentatively, D is TRBD2 (5 bases). The TCR originated in a person in their 70s with lung adenocarcinoma. The CDR3 DNA follows: TGTGCCAGCAGCTATCCGGACTTTCGAGAGACCCAGTACTTC. This gives the protein CASSYPDFRETQYF.